These 20 T cell receptor beta chains were sequenced from one sample in a study of blood T cell repertoires in COVID-19. TCRdb keeps only in-frame clones here, not all; method: immunoSEQ multiplex PCR. The repertoire holds about 170,000 clones, with about 80% as singletons. The sample was PBMCs or T cells enriched from blood (not recorded which). These receptors all come from a woman aged 70 to 79 in a cohort exposed to, infected with or recovered from COVID-19 (not recorded which).

The V gene is TRBV4-1, the J gene TRBJ2-2; no clear D. Germline CDR1 MGHRA, CDR2 YSYEKL. V was trimmed by 4 bases and J by 0 bases, leaving 18 bases between them. The CDR3 sequence is 18 residues long. The CDR3 bases are TGCGCCAGCAGCCCACCTAGAGGCGCTACCGCGAACACCGGGGAGCTGTTTTTT. Protein product: CASSPPRGATANTGELFF.

The chain carries TRBV6-1 and TRBJ2-1; 11 nucleotides agree with TRBD2. V trimming: 6 bases; J trimming: 7 bases; junction bases outside the gene matches: 11. CDR1 and CDR2 from the germline V gene are MNHNS and SASEGT. This CDR3 has 16 residues. The CDR3 is CASREMLAGGPNEQFF. Here the CDR3 DNA reads TGTGCCAGCAGGGAAATGCTAGCGGGAGGTCCTAATGAGCAGTTCTTC.

CDR3 residues: CASSLSVGAAREAFF. The CDR3 region has the DNA TGCGCCAGCAGCCTTTCGGTAGGGGCAGCGAGGGAAGCTTTCTTT. The genes are TRBV5-1 and TRBJ1-1, with D possibly matching TRBD1 (5 bases). This CDR3 region has 15 residues. Germline-derived CDR1 and CDR2 are SGHRS and YFSETQ. V dropped 4 bases and J dropped 8 bases, with 21 bases sitting between them. Supplemented by reference TRBV5-1 and TRBJ1-1, the full variable domain reads KAGVTQTPRYLIKTRGQQVTLSCSPISGHRSVSWYQQTPGQGLQFLFEYFSETQRNKGNFPGRFSGRQFSNSRSEMNVSTLELGDSALYLCASSLSVGAAREAFFGQGTRLTVV.

The chain combines TRBV3-1 (or the pseudogene TRBV3-2) with TRBJ1-5; D is ambiguous. V shed 1 base and J shed 5 bases, with 6 bases lying between them. This CDR3 has 13 residues. Germline CDR1 is LGHDT and CDR2 is YNNKEL (reference sequence). CDR3 region: CASSQGLDQPQHF. In DNA form, the CDR3 reads TGTGCCAGCAGCCAAGGGCTCGATCAGCCCCAGCATTTT.

The chain has TRBV2 and TRBJ2-3; 9 bases line up with TRBD1. The CDR3 has 14 amino acids. Losses at the gene ends were 5 bases for V and 4 bases for J; bases not matched to a gene: 4. Germline assignment: CDR1 SNHLY and CDR2 FYNNEI. CDR3 in DNA: TGTGCCAGCAGTTGGGACAGGGACTCAGATACGCAGTATTTT. Protein sequence: CASSWDRDSDTQYF.

The chain employs TRBV6-6 and TRBJ2-1; 8 nucleotides align to TRBD2. The CDR3 contains 13 residues. CDR1 and CDR2 from the germline V gene are MNHNY and SVGAGI (reference sequence). The J segment lost 7 bases and the V segment lost 3 bases, leaving 2 bases of the junction unmatched. The CDR3 reads CASSYRGGNEQFF. DNA for the CDR3: TGTGCCAGCAGTTATCGGGGGGGGAATGAGCAGTTCTTC.

The chain couples TRBV18 to TRBJ2-7; TRBD2 aligns across 8 bases. Germline V gene sequence: CDR1 KGHSH, CDR2 LQKENI. J was trimmed by 7 bases and V by 1 base; bases with no gene match: 15. There are 17 residues in the CDR3. The CDR3 region has the DNA TGTGCCAGCTCACCACTAGCGGCGGGGGGTATGGCCCAAGAGCAGTACTTC. This encodes CASSPLAAGGMAQEQYF.

The rearrangement links TRBV19 to TRBJ2-7; weak D call: TRBD2 (6 bases). Germline CDR1 reads LNHDA; CDR2 reads SQIVND (reference sequence). CDR3 length equals 14 residues. The V end lost 3 bases, the J end lost 4 bases, and 13 bases lay between the germline ends. CDR3 DNA: TGTGCCAGTAGTATCGTCGCTAGCGTGTACGAGCAGTACTTC. Amino acids: CASSIVASVYEQYF. The full variable domain, rest sourced from reference TRBV19 and TRBJ2-7, is DGGITQSPKYLFRKEGQNVTLSCEQNLNHDAMYWYRQDPGQGLRLIYYSQIVNDFQKGDIAEGYSVSREKKESFPLTVTSAQKNPTAFYLCASSIVASVYEQYFGPGTRLTVT.

J is TRBJ2-7 and V is TRBV7-2; D is unclear. The CDR3 has 13 residues. Germline V gene sequence: CDR1 SGHTA, CDR2 FQGNSA. V dropped 6 bases and J dropped 0 bases, with 9 bases sitting between them. The DNA for the CDR3 is TGTGCCAGCAGGGTTGGGCCCTCCTACGAGCAGTACTTC. Encoded protein: CASRVGPSYEQYF.

The chain uses TRBV7-3 and TRBJ2-1; 11 nucleotides agree with TRBD2. This CDR3 region has 15 residues. The germline CDR1 and CDR2 sequences are SGHTA and FQGTGA. The V and J ends lost 6 bases and 8 bases, in that order; junction bases with no gene match: 9. The CDR3, as DNA: TGTGCCAGCAGTACTATAGCGGGAGGGCCCTATGAGCAGTTCTTC. Translated, it gives CASSTIAGGPYEQFF. Together with reference TRBV7-3 and TRBJ2-1, the CDR3 gives the full variable domain: GAGVSQTPSNKVTEKGKYVELRCDPISGHTALYWYRQSLGQGPEFLIYFQGTGAADDSGLPNDRFFAVRPEGSVSTLKIQRTERGDSAVYLCASSTIAGGPYEQFFGPGTRLTVL.

This chain connects TRBV7-2 to TRBJ1-4; TRBD1 agrees at 10 bases. The CDR3 is 16 amino acids. The trim removed 4 bases at V and 0 bases at J, leaving 2 bases unmatched. Germline CDR1 is SGHTA and CDR2 is FQGNSA. The CDR3 coding sequence is TGTGCCAGCAGCTGGACAGGGGGGGCAACTAATGAAAAACTGTTTTTT. This sequence encodes CASSWTGGATNEKLFF.

This sequence joins TRBV19 and TRBJ2-1; 14 bases fit TRBD2. This CDR3 contains 18 residues. Germline CDR1 and CDR2: LNHDA and SQIVND (reference sequence). J was trimmed by 1 base and V by 2 bases; bases with no gene match: 4. CDR3 residues: CASSIFGLAGGSYNEQFF. In nucleotides, the CDR3 is TGTGCCAGTAGTATATTCGGACTAGCGGGAGGTTCCTACAATGAGCAGTTCTTC.

This chain links TRBV5-1 with TRBJ1-1; TRBD1 might be the D (5 bases). CDR1 and CDR2 from the germline V gene are SGHRS and YFSETQ. V was shortened by 0 bases and J by 0 bases, with 6 bases between the two germline ends. The CDR3 is 14 residues long. The CDR3 DNA sequence: TGCGCCAGCAGCTTGGACAGGCTGAACACTGAAGCTTTCTTT. Protein product: CASSLDRLNTEAFF.

V gene TRBV28 combines with J gene TRBJ1-6, with D perhaps matching TRBD1 (6 bases). CDR1 and CDR2 (germline): MDHEN, SYDVKM. V lost 4 bases and J lost 10, with 17 bases in between. The CDR3 is 15 residues long. Here the CDR3 reads CASSSVDRSESPLHF. For the CDR3, the DNA is TGTGCCAGCAGTTCGGTTGACAGGTCTGAGTCACCCCTCCACTTT. The whole variable domain, filled in from reference TRBV28 and TRBJ1-6, reads DVKVTQSSRYLVKRTGEKVFLECVQDMDHENMFWYRQDPGLGLRLIYFSYDVKMKEKGDIPEGYSVSREKKERFSLILESASTNQTSMYLCASSSVDRSESPLHFGNGTRLTVT.

There are a few counts of this clone. V is TRBV5-5 and J is TRBJ2-7; 7 nucleotides match TRBD1. J gave up 6 bases and V 2 bases, and 2 bases lay outside the gene matches. Germline CDR1 reads SGHKS; CDR2 reads YYEKEE (reference sequence). CDR3 size: 12 residues. CDR3 region: CASSLNRGEQYF. Written as DNA, the CDR3 is TGTGCCAGCAGCTTAAACAGGGGCGAGCAGTACTTC.

The chain joins TRBV9 to TRBJ2-1; TRBD2 agrees at 14 bases. Trimming took 3 bases from V and 8 from J; bases not matched to a gene: 19. From germline, CDR1 is SGDLS and CDR2 YYNGEE. This CDR3 has 20 amino acids. CDR3 loop: CASSATPGLAGVGGWHEQFF. CDR3 sequence (DNA): TGTGCCAGCAGCGCGACACCGGGACTAGCGGGAGTGGGAGGTTGGCATGAGCAGTTCTTC. Using reference TRBV9 and TRBJ2-1 for the parts outside the CDR3, the full variable domain is DSGVTQTPKHLITATGQRVTLRCSPRSGDLSVYWYQQSLDQGLQFLIQYYNGEERAKGNILERFSAQQFPDLHSELNLSSLELGDSALYFCASSATPGLAGVGGWHEQFFGPGTRLTVL.

The chain links TRBV11-2 to TRBJ2-1; D is unclear. Germline V gene sequence: CDR1 SGHAT, CDR2 FQNNGV. The germline V and J ends were trimmed by 0 bases and 10 bases, with 10 bases remaining between them. The CDR3 totals 13 residues. CDR3 residues: CASSLELAEEQFF. CDR3 nucleotides: TGTGCCAGCAGCTTAGAATTGGCGGAGGAGCAGTTCTTC.

This chain connects TRBV9 to TRBJ2-2; D may be TRBD2 (6 bases). Germline loops: CDR1 SGDLS, CDR2 YYNGEE. V was clipped by 3 bases and J by 5 bases, with 11 bases between them. The CDR3 length is 14 residues. CDR3 sequence reads: CASSAGGDTGELFF. In nucleotides, the CDR3 is TGTGCCAGCAGCGCGGGCGGGGATACCGGGGAGCTGTTTTTT. Variable domain in full (rest from reference TRBV9 and TRBJ2-2): DSGVTQTPKHLITATGQRVTLRCSPRSGDLSVYWYQQSLDQGLQFLIQYYNGEERAKGNILERFSAQQFPDLHSELNLSSLELGDSALYFCASSAGGDTGELFFGEGSRLTVL.

The rearrangement links TRBV24-1 to TRBJ2-2, with 7 bases aligning to TRBD1. Germline V gene lookup returns CDR1 KGHDR and CDR2 SFDVKD. The CDR3 runs to 16 residues. The junction had 9 bases not matched to a gene; V was cut back by 4 bases and J by 5 bases. The CDR3 DNA is TGTGCCACCAGTGACCGCACCGGGACAGTAACCGGGGAGCTGTTTTTT. Its translation is CATSDRTGTVTGELFF.

The sample holds a few counts of this clone. This chain links TRBV2 with TRBJ1-2; 7 positions agree with TRBD1. Germline V gene data show CDR1 as SNHLY and CDR2 as FYNNEI. After removal of 8 bases from V and 1 base from J, the junction contained 4 bases not matched to a gene. The CDR3 spans 13 residues. The CDR3, as DNA: TGTGCCAGCGAGGGGGCGCGTAACTATGGCTACACCTTC. This encodes CASEGARNYGYTF.